Following are 5 T cell receptor beta chains from one sample sequenced in a study of blood T cell repertoires in COVID-19. Repertoires were generated with immunoSEQ multiplex PCR, while TCRdb's copy carries only in-frame clones and drops some. The sample gives approximately 150,000 clones, 82% of which show up once; 18% is in the top ten. The sample was PBMCs or T cells enriched from blood (not recorded which). These receptors originate from a man aged 55 to 69 who had recovered from COVID-19.

This chain uses TRBV28 with TRBJ2-5; 9 bases are shared with TRBD2. CDR3 length equals 15 residues. Germline CDR1 and CDR2: MDHEN and SYDVKM. With 5 bases clipped from V and 5 bases from J, the junction kept 9 bases outside the gene matches. In DNA form, the CDR3 reads TGTGCCAGCAGTCCCCTAGCGGGATATAGTGAGACCCAGTACTTC. Its translation: CASSPLAGYSETQYF.

This clone appeared once. The chain joins TRBV5-4 to TRBJ1-6, with 11 positions matching TRBD1. V gave up 4 bases and J gave up 6 bases; unmatched junction bases: 3. The germline gives CDR1 SGHNT, CDR2 YYREEE (reference sequence). This CDR3 has 15 amino acids. In DNA form, the CDR3 reads TGTGCCAGCAGCGGGGGGACAGGGGGTAATTCACCCCTCCACTTT. This sequence encodes CASSGGTGGNSPLHF.

Written as DNA, the CDR3 is TGTGCCAGCAGCTTGCGGGGGGCCGGGAATGAAGCTTTCTTT. Translation gives CASSLRGAGNEAFF. The chain uses TRBV5-4 and TRBJ1-1; perhaps TRBD1 as D (6 bases). CDR3 size: 14 residues. Germline V gene sequence: CDR1 SGHNT, CDR2 YYREEE (reference sequence). The V and J ends lost 1 base and 7 bases respectively, with 14 bases between them. The variable domain in full, completed from reference TRBV5-4 and TRBJ1-1, reads ETGVTQSPTHLIKTRGQQVTLRCSSQSGHNTVSWYQQALGQGPQFIFQYYREEENGRGNFPPRFSGLQFPNYSSELNVNALELDDSALYLCASSLRGAGNEAFFGQGTRLTVV.

The chain carries TRBV5-1 and TRBJ2-2, with TRBD1 identical over 9 bases. CDR3 length equals 16 residues. Germline trimming cut 3 bases from V and 0 bases from J; bases unmatched to any gene: 3. Germline V CDR1 and CDR2: SGHRS, YFSETQ. Written as DNA, the CDR3 is TGCGCCAGCAGCTGGGGGGACAGGGCGAACACCGGGGAGCTGTTTTTT. Translation gives CASSWGDRANTGELFF.

The chain combines TRBV7-3 with TRBJ2-1; TRBD2 matches at 14 bases. Germline assignment: CDR1 SGHTA and CDR2 FQGTGA. This CDR3 comprises 14 residues. V lost 5 bases to trimming and J lost 8 bases; unmatched junction nucleotides: 2. DNA of the CDR3: TGTGCCAGCAGCGAGGGACTAGCGGGGGATGAGCAGTTCTTC. Its translation is CASSEGLAGDEQFF. The variable domain in full, completed from reference TRBV7-3 and TRBJ2-1, reads GAGVSQTPSNKVTEKGKYVELRCDPISGHTALYWYRQSLGQGPEFLIYFQGTGAADDSGLPNDRFFAVRPEGSVSTLKIQRTERGDSAVYLCASSEGLAGDEQFFGPGTRLTVL.